This T cell receptor (beta chain) was retrieved from a study of cytomegalovirus exposure and HLA in healthy donors. Points from the study as a whole: Most TCR sequences were seen very rarely across donors, but some public TCRs occurred in many. Using the classifier, cytomegalovirus status was reportedly diagnosed with high specificity and sensitivity.

Among the approximately 130 subjects of the validation cohort, separate from the approximately 670-subject first cohort, were the donors. The repertoire was sequenced with immunoSEQ multiplex PCR; TCRdb's copy has only in-frame clones and lacks some. The repertoire includes about 76,000 clones, 94% of them detected once, and under 2% sits in the top ten. Germline CDR1 is SNHLY and CDR2 is FYNNEI. This CDR3 is 17 amino acids long. V gave up 2 bases and J gave up 2 bases, with 17 bases separating them. On this clone itself: Its specificity is not known.

The clonotype comes from a young woman in good health and CMV-seropositive. The rearrangement joins TRBV2 to TRBJ2-3; the D gene is possibly TRBD1 (5 bases). The sequenced material came from PBMCs. For the CDR3, the DNA is TGTGCCAGCAGTGAATACCGCGACAGAAACCCCACAGATACGCAGTATTTT. Translated, it gives CASSEYRDRNPTDTQYF.